The 23 T cell receptor beta chains below come from one sample, sequenced in a study of blood T cell repertoires in COVID-19. TCRdb's copy holds only in-frame clones and misses some; the assay was immunoSEQ multiplex PCR. Among fewer than 250,000 clones listed, approximately 84% were seen once. Sequenced sample: peripheral blood. The receptor set was obtained from a woman aged 70-85 years with active or convalescent COVID-19.

V gene TRBV19 combines with J gene TRBJ2-7; D is unclear. The CDR3 totals 15 residues. Germline V gene lookup returns CDR1 LNHDA and CDR2 SQIVND (reference sequence). Trimming left V 2 bases short and J 0 bases short, with 11 bases between. Written as DNA, the CDR3 is TGTGCCAGTAGTATATCCATCTATGGCTCCTACGAGCAGTACTTC. This gives the protein CASSISIYGSYEQYF.

This chain connects TRBV7-9 to TRBJ2-1; possibly TRBD2 for D (6 bases). V was cut by 4 bases and J by 4 bases, with 23 bases left in between. Germline assignment: CDR1 SEHNR and CDR2 FQNEAQ (reference sequence). CDR3 length equals 18 residues. The DNA of the CDR3 is TGTGCCAGCAGCTCACCACTAGCTTCGTTTAACTTATACAATGAGCAGTTCTTC. It codes for CASSSPLASFNLYNEQFF.

This chain uses TRBV3-1 (or the pseudogene TRBV3-2) with TRBJ1-2; the match to TRBD1 covers 8 bases. Germline assignment: CDR1 LGHDT and CDR2 YNNKEL (reference sequence). The J segment lost 2 bases and the V segment lost 7 bases, leaving 9 bases of the junction unmatched. CDR3 length: 15 residues. For the CDR3, the DNA is TGTGCCAGCACCTCCTGGGACAGGAAAAACTATGGCTACACCTTC. Amino acids: CASTSWDRKNYGYTF.

This sequence joins TRBV4-1 and TRBJ1-1; no reliable D call. This CDR3 region has 14 residues. The V gene's germline CDR1 is MGHRA and CDR2 YSYEKL. V shed 2 bases and J shed 1 base, with 8 bases lying between them. The CDR3 protein is CASSQFGGNTEAFF. DNA for the CDR3: TGCGCCAGCAGCCAATTCGGCGGGAACACTGAAGCTTTCTTT.

V usage is TRBV28 and J usage is TRBJ2-7; a weak D match, TRBD1 (6 bases). The CDR3 covers 14 residues. V lost 1 base and J 3 bases, leaving 10 bases between the germline ends. Germline values: CDR1 MDHEN, CDR2 SYDVKM. CDR3 in amino acids: CASSLSPDSYEQYF. CDR3 sequence (DNA): TGTGCCAGCAGTTTATCCCCGGACAGCTACGAGCAGTACTTC.

The CDR3: CASSQSLAVLSYGYTF. In DNA form, the CDR3 reads TGTGCCAGCAGCCAATCCCTAGCCGTTCTATCCTATGGCTACACCTTC. J is TRBJ1-2 and V is TRBV3-1 (or the pseudogene TRBV3-2), with no clear D. Looked up from germline, CDR1 is LGHDT and CDR2 is YNNKEL (reference sequence). Trimming took 2 bases from V and 4 from J, leaving 17 bases between them. CDR3 length: 16 residues.

Only one count was recorded for this clone. The chain has TRBV6-1 and TRBJ2-7; no clear D gene. CDR1 and CDR2 from the germline V gene are MNHNS and SASEGT. The CDR3 totals 15 residues. Trimming took 1 base from V and 3 from J, leaving 13 bases between them. The CDR3 nucleotides are TGTGCCAGCAGTGAAGAATGGGCCAGAAACTACGAGCAGTACTTC. Translated, it gives CASSEEWARNYEQYF.

V and J are TRBV14 and TRBJ1-6; the D is unclear. This CDR3 is built from 14 residues. Trimming removed 4 bases from V and 9 bases from J, with 13 bases in between. From germline, CDR1 is SGHDN and CDR2 FVKESK. The CDR3 nucleotides are TGTGCCAGCAGCCCGCCCGAGCCCGGTTCACCCCTCCACTTT. It yields the protein CASSPPEPGSPLHF.

The DNA of the CDR3 is TGTGCCAGCAGCTTAGAAGCCGGGAATGAGCAGTTCTTC. Amino acids: CASSLEAGNEQFF. The chain couples TRBV7-2 to TRBJ2-1; no clear D. This CDR3 has 13 amino acids. The germline V gene encodes CDR1 SGHTA and CDR2 FQGNSA. Trimming took 1 base from V and 7 from J, leaving 8 bases between them.

The V and J genes are TRBV2 and TRBJ2-1; possibly TRBD1 for D (6 bases). The germline gives CDR1 SNHLY, CDR2 FYNNEI. Trimming took off 0 bases at V and 11 bases at J, with 11 bases between the two ends. The CDR3 contains 13 residues. CDR3 sequence: CASSEARQGQQFF. CDR3 nucleotide sequence: TGTGCCAGCAGTGAAGCTCGGCAGGGGCAGCAGTTCTTC.

The rearrangement joins TRBV20-1 to TRBJ2-1, with a weak D call TRBD2 (7 bases). Germline V gene sequence: CDR1 DFQATT, CDR2 SNEGSKA (reference sequence). The CDR3 spans 15 residues. Trimming took 3 bases from V and 9 from J, leaving 21 bases between them. This chain's CDR3 is CSASNRGSPRGEQFF. CDR3 nucleotides: TGCAGTGCTAGTAATCGCGGGAGCCCCAGGGGTGAGCAGTTCTTC.

The chain combines TRBV5-1 with TRBJ1-5; D is unresolved. CDR1 is SGHRS, CDR2 YFSETQ, per germline. V lost 0 bases to trimming and J lost 0 bases, with 10 bases between them. The CDR3 totals 16 residues. CDR3 coding DNA: TGCGCCAGCAGCTTGGGGGCCGCTAATAGCAATCAGCCCCAGCATTTT. It specifies CASSLGAANSNQPQHF. Supplemented by reference TRBV5-1 and TRBJ1-5, the full variable domain reads KAGVTQTPRYLIKTRGQQVTLSCSPISGHRSVSWYQQTPGQGLQFLFEYFSETQRNKGNFPGRFSGRQFSNSRSEMNVSTLELGDSALYLCASSLGAANSNQPQHFGDGTRLSIL.

The chain combines TRBV4-1 with TRBJ2-7; a weak D match, TRBD1 (6 bases). The V end was cut by 1 base, the J end by 2 bases, with 18 bases between. The CDR3 contains 17 residues. The germline CDR1 and CDR2 sequences are MGHRA and YSYEKL. For the CDR3, the DNA is TGCGCCAGCAGCCAAGGCCCCGCTCGGACAGCCCCCTACGAGCAGTACTTC. Translated, it gives CASSQGPARTAPYEQYF.

The V and J genes are TRBV4-1 and TRBJ1-2; no clear D gene. The CDR3 length is 14 residues. Germline V lookup: CDR1 MGHRA, CDR2 YSYEKL. V was cut by 0 bases and J by 4 bases, with 9 bases left in between. The CDR3 sequence is CASSQEETFYGYTF. The CDR3 DNA reads as TGCGCCAGCAGCCAAGAGGAGACCTTCTATGGCTACACCTTC.

The rearrangement joins TRBV7-9 to TRBJ1-4; TRBD1 matches 9 bases. The germline gives CDR1 SEHNR, CDR2 FQNEAQ (reference sequence). The CDR3 is made up of 15 amino acids. V lost 3 bases, J lost 3 bases, and 2 bases stayed unmatched. The CDR3 reads CASSLGQGANEKLFF. In DNA, the CDR3 is TGTGCCAGCAGCTTGGGACAGGGAGCTAATGAAAAACTGTTTTTT.

This clone was counted a single time. V and J are TRBV5-1 and TRBJ2-1, with D hard to call. Trimming removed 1 base from V and 6 bases from J, with 11 bases in between. In germline, CDR1 is SGHRS, CDR2 YFSETQ. The CDR3 is 14 residues long. The CDR3 sequence is CASSLSPPSNEQFF. The CDR3 region has the DNA TGCGCCAGCAGCTTGAGCCCCCCTTCCAATGAGCAGTTCTTC.

This CDR3 reads CASSLDRGLRNEQFF. For the CDR3, the DNA is TGTGCCAGCAGCTTGGACAGGGGTCTTCGGAATGAGCAGTTCTTC. V usage is TRBV28 and J usage is TRBJ2-1; 9 bases match TRBD1. Germline CDR1 MDHEN, CDR2 SYDVKM. J was trimmed by 7 bases and V by 6 bases; bases with no gene match: 10. The CDR3 runs 15 residues. Complete variable domain (other parts from reference TRBV28 and TRBJ2-1): DVKVTQSSRYLVKRTGEKVFLECVQDMDHENMFWYRQDPGLGLRLIYFSYDVKMKEKGDIPEGYSVSREKKERFSLILESASTNQTSMYLCASSLDRGLRNEQFFGPGTRLTVL.

The chain uses TRBV5-4 and TRBJ2-5, with 10 bases that match TRBD1. The CDR3 extends over 15 amino acids. V trimming: 0 bases; J trimming: 11 bases; junction bases outside the gene matches: 10. CDR1 SGHNT and CDR2 YYREEE come from the germline V gene (reference sequence). The CDR3 loop reads CASSLGDRGRPKQYF. The CDR3 DNA sequence: TGTGCCAGCAGCTTGGGCGACAGGGGGCGCCCCAAACAGTACTTC.

J is TRBJ1-5 and V is TRBV28, with D hard to call. The V and J ends lost 6 bases and 2 bases respectively, with 14 bases between them. This CDR3 region has 15 residues. Germline CDR1 is MDHEN and CDR2 is SYDVKM. The CDR3 sequence: CASRTGVWGNQPQHF. In nucleotides, the CDR3 is TGTGCCAGCAGGACCGGGGTTTGGGGCAATCAGCCCCAGCATTTT. Combining the CDR3 with reference TRBV28 and TRBJ1-5 gives the whole variable domain DVKVTQSSRYLVKRTGEKVFLECVQDMDHENMFWYRQDPGLGLRLIYFSYDVKMKEKGDIPEGYSVSREKKERFSLILESASTNQTSMYLCASRTGVWGNQPQHFGDGTRLSIL.

This clone was seen ten or more times. The rearrangement uses TRBV3-1 (or the pseudogene TRBV3-2) and TRBJ2-2; D might be TRBD2 (6 bases). V was clipped by 4 bases and J by 0 bases, with 24 bases between them. CDR3 size: 20 residues. Per germline, CDR1 LGHDT and CDR2 YNNKEL (reference sequence). Written as DNA, the CDR3 is TGTGCCAGCAGCCTCCTCCCGGGGACTCGGACTATGTCGAACACCGGGGAGCTGTTTTTT. Amino acid sequence: CASSLLPGTRTMSNTGELFF.

V gene TRBV5-4 combines with J gene TRBJ2-7; 9 positions match TRBD1. The junction had 14 bases not matched to a gene; V was cut back by 4 bases and J by 6 bases. Germline V lookup: CDR1 SGHNT, CDR2 YYREEE (reference sequence). The CDR3 covers 16 residues. CDR3: CASSGGGGDRALEQYF. For the CDR3, the DNA is TGTGCCAGCAGCGGTGGGGGTGGGGACAGGGCCCTCGAGCAGTACTTC.

This chain connects TRBV10-1 to TRBJ2-1, with 10 bases identical to TRBD1. V shed 4 bases and J 4 bases; nucleotides not matched to a gene: 4. This CDR3 spans 15 amino acids. The germline CDR1 and CDR2 sequences are WNHNN and SYGVQD (reference sequence). This chain's CDR3 is CASSGGQGGYNEQFF. CDR3 nucleotide sequence: TGCGCCAGCAGTGGAGGACAGGGGGGGTACAATGAGCAGTTCTTC.

V is TRBV9 and J is TRBJ1-1, with a possible D match to TRBD1 (6 bases). The CDR3 is 13 amino acids. The germline gives CDR1 SGDLS, CDR2 YYNGEE. Between the trimmed V and J ends, which lost 3 bases and 3 bases, there was a span of 9 bases. CDR3 nucleotides: TGTGCCAGCAGCGCTCAGGGGTACACTGAAGCTTTCTTT. Its protein product is CASSAQGYTEAFF.